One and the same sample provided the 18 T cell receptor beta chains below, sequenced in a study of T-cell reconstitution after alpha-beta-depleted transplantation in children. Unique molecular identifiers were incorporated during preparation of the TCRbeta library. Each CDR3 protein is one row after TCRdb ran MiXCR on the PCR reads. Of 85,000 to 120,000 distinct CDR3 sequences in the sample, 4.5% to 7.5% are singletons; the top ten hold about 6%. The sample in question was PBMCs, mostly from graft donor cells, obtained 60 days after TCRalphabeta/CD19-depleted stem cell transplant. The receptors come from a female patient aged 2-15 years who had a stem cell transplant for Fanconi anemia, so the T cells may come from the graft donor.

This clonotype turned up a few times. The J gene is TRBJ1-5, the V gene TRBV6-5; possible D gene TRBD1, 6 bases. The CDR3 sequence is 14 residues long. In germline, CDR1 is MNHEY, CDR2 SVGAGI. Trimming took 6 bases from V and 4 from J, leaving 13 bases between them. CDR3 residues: CASRSGTPNQPQHF. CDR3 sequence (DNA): TGTGCCAGCAGGTCCGGGACACCTAATCAGCCCCAGCATTTT.

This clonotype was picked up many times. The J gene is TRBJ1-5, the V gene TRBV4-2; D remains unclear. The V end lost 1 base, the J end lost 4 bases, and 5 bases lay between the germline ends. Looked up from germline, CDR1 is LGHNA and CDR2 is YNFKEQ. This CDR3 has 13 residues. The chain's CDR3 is CASSQGFNQPQHF. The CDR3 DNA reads TGTGCCAGCAGCCAAGGGTTTAATCAGCCCCAGCATTTT.

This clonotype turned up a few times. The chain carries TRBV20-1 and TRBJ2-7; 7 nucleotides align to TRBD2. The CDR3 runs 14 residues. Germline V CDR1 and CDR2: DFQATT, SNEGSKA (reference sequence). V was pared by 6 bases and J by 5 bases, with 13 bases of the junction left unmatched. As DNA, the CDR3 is TGCAGTGCCACGACCCCAGCGGGGCGCAACGAGCAGTACTTC. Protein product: CSATTPAGRNEQYF.

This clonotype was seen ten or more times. CDR3 amino acids: CASSLLGQVDNEQFF. The CDR3 nucleotides read TGTGCCAGCAGTCTCCTGGGACAGGTGGACAATGAGCAGTTCTTC. The chain carries TRBV28 and TRBJ2-1; 8 bases fit TRBD1. The CDR3 consists of 15 residues. After removal of 5 bases from V and 5 bases from J, the junction contained 8 bases not matched to a gene. Germline assignment: CDR1 MDHEN and CDR2 SYDVKM.

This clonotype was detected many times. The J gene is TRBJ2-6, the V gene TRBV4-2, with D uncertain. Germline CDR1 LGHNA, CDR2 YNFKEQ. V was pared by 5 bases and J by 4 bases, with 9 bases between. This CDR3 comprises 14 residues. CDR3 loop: CASSGGGGANVLTF. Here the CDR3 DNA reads TGTGCCAGCAGCGGTGGTGGAGGGGCCAACGTCCTGACTTTC.

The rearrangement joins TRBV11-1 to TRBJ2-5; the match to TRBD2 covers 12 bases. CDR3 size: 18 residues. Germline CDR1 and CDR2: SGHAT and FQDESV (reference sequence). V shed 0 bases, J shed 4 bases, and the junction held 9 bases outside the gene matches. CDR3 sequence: CASSLAAPGLAGIETQYF. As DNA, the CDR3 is TGTGCCAGCAGCTTAGCGGCCCCAGGACTAGCGGGAATAGAGACCCAGTACTTC.

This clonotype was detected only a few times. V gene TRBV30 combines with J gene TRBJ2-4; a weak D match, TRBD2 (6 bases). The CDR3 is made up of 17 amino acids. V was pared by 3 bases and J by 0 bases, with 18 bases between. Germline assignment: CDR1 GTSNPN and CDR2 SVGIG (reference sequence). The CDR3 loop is CAWRTPGLNLAKNIQYF. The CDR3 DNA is TGTGCCTGGAGGACTCCGGGACTCAACTTAGCCAAAAACATTCAGTACTTC. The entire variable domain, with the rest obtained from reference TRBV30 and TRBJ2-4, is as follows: SQTIHQWPATLVQPVGSPLSLECTVEGTSNPNLYWYRQAAGRGLQLLFYSVGIGQISSEVPQNLSASRPQDRQFILSSKKLLLSDSGFYLCAWRTPGLNLAKNIQYFGAGTRLSVL.

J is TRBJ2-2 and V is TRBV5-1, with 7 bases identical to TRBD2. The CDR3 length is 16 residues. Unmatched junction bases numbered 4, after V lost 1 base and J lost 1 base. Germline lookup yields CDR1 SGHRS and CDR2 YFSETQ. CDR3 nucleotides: TGCGCCAGCAGCTTGATGGGACTAAAGAACACCGGGGAGCTGTTTTTT. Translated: CASSLMGLKNTGELFF.

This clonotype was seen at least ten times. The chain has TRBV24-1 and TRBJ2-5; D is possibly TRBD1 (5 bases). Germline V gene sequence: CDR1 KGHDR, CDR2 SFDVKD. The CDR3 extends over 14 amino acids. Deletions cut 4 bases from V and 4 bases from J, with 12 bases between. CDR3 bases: TGTGCCACCAGTGAGGCAGGGCAATTAGAGACCCAGTACTTC. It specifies CATSEAGQLETQYF.

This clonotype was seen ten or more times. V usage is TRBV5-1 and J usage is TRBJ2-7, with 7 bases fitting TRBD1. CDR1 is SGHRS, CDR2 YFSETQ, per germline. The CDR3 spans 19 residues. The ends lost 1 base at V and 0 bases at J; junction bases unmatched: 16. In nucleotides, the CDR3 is TGCGCCAGCAGCTTGCGGTCCCGGGACAGCGTTGACTACTCCTACGAGCAGTACTTC. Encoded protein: CASSLRSRDSVDYSYEQYF.

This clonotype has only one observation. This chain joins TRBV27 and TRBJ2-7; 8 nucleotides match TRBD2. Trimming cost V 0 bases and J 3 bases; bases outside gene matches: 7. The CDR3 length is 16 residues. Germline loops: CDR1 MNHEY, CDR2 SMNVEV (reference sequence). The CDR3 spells CASSLSLSGTYYEQYF. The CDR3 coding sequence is TGTGCCAGCAGTTTATCGCTTAGCGGGACCTACTACGAGCAGTACTTC.

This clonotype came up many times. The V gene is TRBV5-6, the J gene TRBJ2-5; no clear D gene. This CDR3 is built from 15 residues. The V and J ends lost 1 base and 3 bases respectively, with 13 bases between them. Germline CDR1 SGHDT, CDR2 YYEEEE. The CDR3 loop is CASSLLLIEEETQYF. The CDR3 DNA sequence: TGTGCCAGCAGCTTGTTACTGATCGAGGAAGAGACCCAGTACTTC.

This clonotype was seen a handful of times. In nucleotides, the CDR3 is TGTGCCAGCAGCTTAGGTAGGACAGTAAAGAACGAGCAGTACTTC. Translation: CASSLGRTVKNEQYF. This sequence joins TRBV11-2 and TRBJ2-7; possible D gene TRBD1, 6 bases. V shed 1 base and J shed 5 bases, with 15 bases lying between them. Germline CDR1 and CDR2: SGHAT and FQNNGV. The CDR3 sequence is 15 residues long. Using reference TRBV11-2 and TRBJ2-7 for the parts outside the CDR3, the full variable domain is EAGVAQSPRYKIIEKRQSVAFWCNPISGHATLYWYQQILGQGPKLLIQFQNNGVVDDSQLPKDRFSAERLKGVDSTLKIQPAKLEDSAVYLCASSLGRTVKNEQYFGPGTRLTVT.

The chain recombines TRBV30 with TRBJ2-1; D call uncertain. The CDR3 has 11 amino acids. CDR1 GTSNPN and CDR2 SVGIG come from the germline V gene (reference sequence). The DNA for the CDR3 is TGTTCCTTTACGTACGTCAATGAGCAGTTCTTC. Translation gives CSFTYVNEQFF. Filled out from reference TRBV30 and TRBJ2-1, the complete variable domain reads SQTIHQWPATLVQPVGSPLSLECTVEGTSNPNLYWYRQAAGRGLQLLFYSVGIGQISSEVPQNLSASRPQDRQFILSSKKLLLSDSGFYLCSFTYVNEQFFGPGTRLTVL.

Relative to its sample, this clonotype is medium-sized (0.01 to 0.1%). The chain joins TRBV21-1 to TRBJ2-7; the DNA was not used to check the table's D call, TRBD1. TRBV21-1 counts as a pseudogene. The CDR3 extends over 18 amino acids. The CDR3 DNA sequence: TGTGCCAGCAGCAAAGACCGATCTAGGGACCAAAGCTCCTACGAGCAGTACTTC. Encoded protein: CASSKDRSRDQSSYEQYF.

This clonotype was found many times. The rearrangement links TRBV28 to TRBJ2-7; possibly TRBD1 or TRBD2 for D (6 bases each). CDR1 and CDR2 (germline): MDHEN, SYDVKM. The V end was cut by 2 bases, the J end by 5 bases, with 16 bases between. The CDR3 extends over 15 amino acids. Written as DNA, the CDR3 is TGTGCCAGCAGTTTAGTAGCTCGGGGGCAAAACGAGCAGTACTTC. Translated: CASSLVARGQNEQYF.

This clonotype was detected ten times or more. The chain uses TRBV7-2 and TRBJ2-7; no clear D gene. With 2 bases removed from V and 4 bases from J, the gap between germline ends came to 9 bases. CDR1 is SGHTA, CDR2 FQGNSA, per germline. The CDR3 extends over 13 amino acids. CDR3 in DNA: TGTGCCAGCAGCTTATTTGTTGCTTACGAGCAGTACTTC. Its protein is CASSLFVAYEQYF.

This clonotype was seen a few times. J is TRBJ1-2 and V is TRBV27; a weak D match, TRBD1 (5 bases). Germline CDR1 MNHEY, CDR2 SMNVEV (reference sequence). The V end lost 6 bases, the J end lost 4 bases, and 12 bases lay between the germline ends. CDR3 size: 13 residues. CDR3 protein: CASSPGPSYGYTF. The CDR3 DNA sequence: TGTGCCAGCAGCCCGGGACCGTCCTATGGCTACACCTTC.